One sample yielded the 32 T cell receptor beta chains listed below, sequenced in a study of blood T cells in healthy people across ages. Primed by a sample-barcoded 5' primer and a J-beta primer mix, a second PCR proceeded for roughly 7 to 12 cycles. TCRdb recomputed calls from the 5' RACE reads with MiXCR, one row per CDR3 protein. The sample has approximately 350,000 distinct CDR3 sequences, about 49% seen once. Specimen: blood. The receptors shown here come from a man between 60 and 70 years old in good health.

This chain joins TRBV4-2 and TRBJ2-7; 7 bases align to TRBD1. The V and J ends lost 1 base and 0 bases, in that order; junction bases with no gene match: 3. Germline V CDR1 and CDR2: LGHNA, YNFKEQ. The CDR3 has 15 amino acids. The CDR3 here is CASSQGGQFSYEQYF. CDR3 coding DNA: TGTGCCAGCAGCCAAGGGGGACAGTTCTCCTACGAGCAGTACTTC.

This clonotype was seen many times. The gene calls are TRBV20-1 and TRBJ2-7, with a tentative D call TRBD2 (6 bases). The CDR3 contains 15 residues. Per the germline V gene, CDR1 is DFQATT and CDR2 is SNEGSKA (reference sequence). With 1 base removed from V and 4 bases from J, the gap between germline ends came to 17 bases. In nucleotides, the CDR3 is TGCAGTGCTAGAGGGGGCGGGGCGGCCCAATACGAGCAGTACTTC. Its protein is CSARGGGAAQYEQYF.

This clonotype has more than one count but fewer than ten. This sequence joins TRBV15 and TRBJ1-2, with 8 bases that match TRBD1. CDR1 and CDR2 from the germline V gene are LNHNV and YYDKDF (reference sequence). Trimming cost V 1 base and J 7 bases; bases outside gene matches: 5. The CDR3 totals 14 residues. The DNA of the CDR3 is TGTGCCACCAGCAGAGGGACAGGGAAGGGTGGCTACACCTTC. Translating it yields CATSRGTGKGGYTF.

The chain combines TRBV29-1 with TRBJ2-7, with TRBD2 matching 12 bases. Germline trimming cut 2 bases from V and 2 bases from J; bases unmatched to any gene: 1. Germline V lookup: CDR1 SQVTM, CDR2 ANQGSEA. CDR3 size: 14 residues. CDR3 in DNA: TGCAGCGTTGAAAGGACTAGCGGGGCCTACGAGCAGTACTTC. Translation gives CSVERTSGAYEQYF.

The J gene is TRBJ1-5, the V gene TRBV20-1; D not certain. Trimming removed 4 bases from V and 5 bases from J, with 6 bases in between. CDR3 length: 11 residues. Germline assignment: CDR1 DFQATT and CDR2 SNEGSKA (reference sequence). The DNA for the CDR3 is TGCAGTGCTAAGGGAGATCAGCCCCAGCATTTT. It is translated as CSAKGDQPQHF.

The V call is TRBV14, the J call TRBJ1-2, with 8 nucleotides matching TRBD1. Trimming took 4 bases from V and 7 from J; bases not matched to a gene: 8. CDR1 and CDR2 (germline): SGHDN, FVKESK. This CDR3 is 14 amino acids long. For the CDR3, the DNA is TGTGCCAGCAGCCGGACAGGGTGGTCTCGTGGCTACACCTTC. Translation gives CASSRTGWSRGYTF.

This clonotype has more than one count but fewer than ten. J is TRBJ2-1 and V is TRBV4-2; D perhaps matches TRBD1 (5 bases). This CDR3 contains 14 residues. Germline V CDR1 and CDR2: LGHNA, YNFKEQ. Trimming left V 0 bases short and J 15 bases short, with 18 bases between. CDR3 nucleotides: TGTGCCAGCAGCCAAGAGGGGCAGGTAGATACTCGGTTCTTC. Its translation: CASSQEGQVDTRFF.

The chain recombines TRBV30 with TRBJ2-3; TRBD2 aligns across 9 bases. Germline loops: CDR1 GTSNPN, CDR2 SVGIG (reference sequence). The CDR3 is 16 amino acids. The trim removed 5 bases at V and 4 bases at J, leaving 13 bases unmatched. The CDR3: CAWCLFAGGRSDTQYF. The CDR3 region has the DNA TGTGCCTGGTGTCTGTTCGCGGGAGGGCGGTCAGATACGCAGTATTTT. The variable domain in full, completed from reference TRBV30 and TRBJ2-3, reads SQTIHQWPATLVQPVGSPLSLECTVEGTSNPNLYWYRQAAGRGLQLLFYSVGIGQISSEVPQNLSASRPQDRQFILSSKKLLLSDSGFYLCAWCLFAGGRSDTQYFGPGTRLTVL.

The chain combines TRBV5-1 with TRBJ2-5, with D possibly matching TRBD2 (6 bases). Per germline, CDR1 SGHRS and CDR2 YFSETQ. Trimming stripped 4 bases from V and 11 bases from J, with 21 bases between. CDR3 length: 14 residues. The CDR3 sequence is CASSGTGLRNKQYF. As DNA, the CDR3 is TGCGCCAGCAGCGGAACGGGACTTAGAAACAAGCAGTACTTC. Complete variable domain (other parts from reference TRBV5-1 and TRBJ2-5): KAGVTQTPRYLIKTRGQQVTLSCSPISGHRSVSWYQQTPGQGLQFLFEYFSETQRNKGNFPGRFSGRQFSNSRSEMNVSTLELGDSALYLCASSGTGLRNKQYFGPGTRLLVL.

At least ten counts were recorded for this clonotype. V is TRBV2 and J is TRBJ2-5, with D uncertain. The V gene lost 7 bases and the J gene lost 5 bases, with 14 bases spanning the gap. CDR3 length equals 13 residues. Germline-derived CDR1 and CDR2 are SNHLY and FYNNEI. The CDR3 sequence: CASMKGRWETQYF. For the CDR3, the DNA is TGTGCCAGCATGAAGGGCAGGTGGGAGACCCAGTACTTC.

As to this clonotype: The conserved final phenylalanine or tryptophan is absent from the CDR3, which likely points to a read error. This chain uses TRBV7-2 with TRBJ2-7; TRBD1 matches 9 bases. The DNA end lines up better with TRBJ2-5; the J call may be wrong. The CDR3 totals 14 residues. The germline V gene encodes CDR1 SGHTA and CDR2 FQGNSA. CDR3 sequence reads: CASSSDRGGETQYL. CDR3 coding DNA: TGTGCCAGCAGCTCGGACAGGGGAGGGGAGACCCAGTACTTA.

This chain uses TRBV29-1 with TRBJ2-4; D is possibly TRBD2 (6 bases). TRBJ2-7 matches the DNA end more closely, so the J call is doubtful. The CDR3 is made up of 17 amino acids. The V gene's germline CDR1 is SQVTM and CDR2 ANQGSEA. CDR3 amino acids: CSVDWGTLPRRRYEQYF. The CDR3 region has the DNA TGCAGCGTTGATTGGGGGACTCTCCCTCGCAGGCGCTACGAGCAGTACTTC.

V and J are TRBV20-1 and TRBJ2-1, with TRBD2 matching 12 bases. V lost 8 bases and J lost 8; bases outside the gene matches: 10. In germline, CDR1 is DFQATT, CDR2 SNEGSKA (reference sequence). CDR3 length: 14 amino acids. In nucleotides, the CDR3 is TGCAGTACCGCGACTAGCGGGAGTGTATATGAGCAGTTCTTC. Translating gives CSTATSGSVYEQFF.

The genes are TRBV20-1 and TRBJ2-7; D call uncertain. Trimming shortened V by 3 bases and J by 2 bases, and 11 bases separated the two germline ends. Per germline, CDR1 DFQATT and CDR2 SNEGSKA (reference sequence). The CDR3 is made up of 13 amino acids. The CDR3 DNA sequence: TGCAGTGCTAGTCTGGATTTAACCTACGAGCAGTACTTC. Its translation is CSASLDLTYEQYF.

The CDR3 bases are TGTGCCAGCAGCCTCGAAATTTACAATGAGCAGTTCTTC. Its translation: CASSLEIYNEQFF. This chain joins TRBV14 and TRBJ2-1; unclear D gene. Trimming left V 4 bases short and J 4 bases short, with 8 bases between. CDR3 length: 13 residues. CDR1 is SGHDN, CDR2 FVKESK, per germline.

Concerning this clonotype itself: At one end, the junction sequence differs from germline, possibly due to a read error. This rearrangement joins TRBV11-1 to TRBJ2-5, with a tentative D call TRBD1 (6 bases). The CDR3 has 12 amino acids. Germline CDR1 SGHAT, CDR2 FQDESV (reference sequence). The CDR3, as DNA: TGCGTCAGCAGCTTAGTTCGACAGGAGCAGTACTTC. Protein product: CVSSLVRQEQYF.

The genes are TRBV27 and TRBJ1-2; D not resolved. Trimming took 10 bases from V and 7 from J, leaving 22 bases between them. The CDR3 contains 14 residues. Per germline, CDR1 MNHEY and CDR2 SMNVEV (reference sequence). The CDR3 nucleotides read TGTGCCACCAGAGAGTCGGGGATCTATGGTGGCTACACCTTC. Translated, it gives CATRESGIYGGYTF.

This chain uses TRBV20-1 with TRBJ1-4, with 7 bases identical to TRBD1. The V gene end was trimmed by 1 base and the J gene end by 8 bases; junction bases not matched to a gene: 4. The CDR3 consists of 13 residues. Germline lookup yields CDR1 DFQATT and CDR2 SNEGSKA (reference sequence). CDR3 protein: CSARVRGQEKLFF. The CDR3 DNA follows: TGCAGTGCTAGAGTACGGGGACAGGAAAAACTGTTTTTT.

This chain connects TRBV10-3 to TRBJ1-6, with D possibly TRBD1 on 5 matching bases. Per germline, CDR1 ENHRY and CDR2 SYGVKD. Trimming took 6 bases from V and 8 from J, leaving 11 bases between them. The CDR3 runs to 13 residues. CDR3 residues: CAIRGERDSPLHF. CDR3 in DNA: TGTGCCATCAGGGGGGAAAGGGATTCACCCCTCCACTTT.

This clonotype has just one count. The rearrangement uses TRBV29-1 and TRBJ2-1, with 10 bases aligning to TRBD2. The trim removed 8 bases at V and 6 bases at J, leaving 7 bases unmatched. The CDR3 contains 13 residues. CDR1 and CDR2 from the germline V gene are SQVTM and ANQGSEA. The CDR3 nucleotides read TGCAGCACAACCGGGACTAGCGTCAATGAGCAGTTCTTC. Protein sequence: CSTTGTSVNEQFF.

This clonotype was seen at least ten times. The rearrangement joins TRBV4-2 to TRBJ2-7; D remains ambiguous. Germline values: CDR1 LGHNA, CDR2 YNFKEQ. This CDR3 spans 15 amino acids. Between the trimmed V and J ends, which lost 3 bases and 5 bases, there was a span of 17 bases. CDR3 DNA sequence: TGTGCCAGCAGCCACCAGACAAGGGCCCGCCACGAGCAGTACTTC. Translated: CASSHQTRARHEQYF.

The rearrangement joins TRBV27 to TRBJ1-4; a weak D match, TRBD1 (5 bases). The V end was cut by 5 bases, the J end by 8 bases, with 21 bases between. Germline V gene data show CDR1 as MNHEY and CDR2 as SMNVEV (reference sequence). This CDR3 region has 16 residues. Here the CDR3 reads CASSPRAGGVREKLFF. The CDR3 coding sequence is TGTGCCAGCAGTCCACGCGCCGGGGGGGTAAGGGAAAAACTGTTTTTT.

The rearrangement uses TRBV30 and TRBJ1-2, with 7 bases fitting TRBD1. Germline V lookup: CDR1 GTSNPN, CDR2 SVGIG (reference sequence). The CDR3 consists of 15 residues. The junction had 11 bases not matched to a gene; V was cut back by 1 base and J by 6 bases. The CDR3 spells CAWSEPTGVQNGYTF. For the CDR3, the DNA is TGTGCCTGGAGTGAGCCTACAGGGGTGCAAAATGGCTACACCTTC.

This clonotype was detected a few times. The J gene is TRBJ2-1, the V gene TRBV10-3, with D unclear. This CDR3 is built from 12 residues. The germline V and J ends were trimmed by 3 bases and 6 bases, with 6 bases remaining between them. The germline CDR1 and CDR2 sequences are ENHRY and SYGVKD. As DNA, the CDR3 is TGTGCCATCAGTGATATAGCCAATGAGCAGTTCTTC. This translates into CAISDIANEQFF.

This clonotype was seen a single time. A read error may account for a junction end that differs from germline. The chain combines TRBV10-3 with TRBJ2-5; D not resolved. The closer fit of TRBJ2-7 to the DNA end suggests the J call may be wrong. The CDR3 sequence is 12 residues long. Germline lookup yields CDR1 ENHRY and CDR2 SYGVKD. CDR3 sequence reads: CAVSASTYEQYF. The CDR3 DNA reads as TGTGCCGTCAGCGCCAGTACGTACGAGCAGTACTTC.

The chain employs TRBV11-2 and TRBJ2-5; perhaps TRBD1 as D (5 bases). Trimming left V 0 bases short and J 2 bases short, with 13 bases between. CDR3 length equals 16 residues. Germline CDR1 SGHAT, CDR2 FQNNGV. The CDR3 region has the DNA TGTGCCAGCAGCTTAGAAGGAACAGGTCTTCAAGAGACCCAGTACTTC. Protein sequence: CASSLEGTGLQETQYF.

The chain recombines TRBV28 with TRBJ2-6; 8 positions agree with TRBD1. The J segment lost 4 bases and the V segment lost 6 bases, leaving 8 bases of the junction unmatched. CDR1 is MDHEN and CDR2 is SYDVKM in the germline V gene. The CDR3 covers 16 residues. In nucleotides, the CDR3 is TGTGCCAGCAGCACTGGACAGGGATCGGGGGCCAACGTCCTGACTTTC. This gives the protein CASSTGQGSGANVLTF.

The chain uses TRBV20-1 and TRBJ2-7; TRBD1 aligns across 9 bases. The CDR3 extends over 15 amino acids. Per germline, CDR1 DFQATT and CDR2 SNEGSKA (reference sequence). The junction had 6 bases not matched to a gene; V was cut back by 3 bases and J by 0 bases. The CDR3 coding sequence is TGCAGTGCTAGGGGGACAGGGTGGGACTCCTACGAGCAGTACTTC. Translation: CSARGTGWDSYEQYF.

This clonotype came up a few times. The V and J genes are TRBV7-6 and TRBJ2-5; 9 nucleotides match TRBD2. Per the germline V gene, CDR1 is SGHVS and CDR2 is FNYEAQ. CDR3 size: 15 residues. J lost 11 bases, V lost 4 bases, and 14 bases had no gene match. Written as DNA, the CDR3 is TGTGCCAGCAGCTCGCTAGCGGGGAGCCCGAGTGGGCAGTACTTC. It specifies CASSSLAGSPSGQYF.

The V and J genes are TRBV4-2 and TRBJ2-7, with 9 bases aligning to TRBD2. Per germline, CDR1 LGHNA and CDR2 YNFKEQ. The CDR3 has 16 residues. The J segment lost 0 bases and the V segment lost 4 bases, leaving 7 bases of the junction unmatched. The CDR3 reads CASSLNLAGFSYEQYF. The CDR3 DNA reads TGTGCCAGCAGCCTAAATCTAGCGGGGTTCTCCTACGAGCAGTACTTC.

The chain has TRBV7-9 and TRBJ2-1, with unresolved D. In germline, CDR1 is SEHNR, CDR2 FQNEAQ (reference sequence). The CDR3 runs to 12 residues. Trimming pared 7 bases from V and 7 bases from J, leaving 11 bases between. The CDR3 nucleotides read TGTGCCAGCATCACTCGGCGGAATGAGCAGTTCTTC. It translates to CASITRRNEQFF.

The chain recombines TRBV5-1 with TRBJ2-1; 7 bases agree with TRBD1. This CDR3 region has 15 residues. Germline V gene data show CDR1 as SGHRS and CDR2 as YFSETQ. Unmatched junction bases numbered 12, after V lost 4 bases and J lost 8 bases. The DNA for the CDR3 is TGCGCCAGCAGCGAGACAGGGTCCGTTAGGGATGAGCAGTTCTTC. This translates into CASSETGSVRDEQFF.